This TCR beta chain was identified in a study of blood T cell repertoires in COVID-19 (dated by TCRdb to between 2020 and 2021). Background for the entire study: Collaborator samples came from the United States, Italy and Spain and covered acute and convalescent phases of COVID-19. The prospective study material was composed of cDNA or gDNA derived from T cells, B-cell-depleted T cells, or PBMCs. Deeply sampled blood TCRbeta repertoires from subjects exposed to, actively infected with, or recovered from COVID-19 were included in the dataset. The repertoires were released in a freely available public database meant as a resource for research on the immune response to SARS-CoV-2. Samples were obtained from the ongoing ImmuneRACE study (first 160 participants) and from over 1,000 subjects provided by 6 global collaborators. Nearly every sample came with metadata listing a de-identified subject ID, COVID-19 status, age in years and sex. Where HLA class I and class II types were available, the types were taken from metadata supplied by the sample provider, not from assay-based typing.

Unmatched junction bases come to 8, with V trimmed by 5 bases and J by 4 bases. The germline V gene (reference sequence) sets CDR1 to LNHDA and CDR2 to SQIVND. Including cysteine and phenylalanine, the CDR3 has 15 amino acids. Only CDR3 DNA is held: 45 bases, read in frame from base 1. The paper as a whole reports these results and caveats: Clinical and demographic metadata were provided uncurated, with the amount varying by source and participant.

TCRbeta CDR3 regions were amplified from genomic DNA using the immunoSEQ Assay, a bias-controlled multiplex PCR. In the original analysis: Nucleated cell counts per sample were estimated from amplification of reference gene primers within the assay. Sequence reads were collapsed and filtered to measure the absolute abundance of every unique TCRbeta CDR3 rearrangement. Productive Simpson clonality was computed per sample as the square root of Simpson's diversity index over productive rearrangements. TCRdb took this table from immuneACCESS and kept in-frame rearrangements with V and J called. Such tables lack part of the clones; where checked against another copy, unresolved V genes explain under half of the gap, and the rest is unexplained. V, J and clone size are taken as reported in that table, and D and trimming were inferred from the DNA itself. The sample data list about 100,000 clones, and 90% of these were observed just once. 5.1% of the sample comes from the top ten.

A remark on this clone: Its antigen remains unidentified. No qualities accompany the bases; no much larger clone lies one base away.

The collaborating institutions used their own protocols to collect whole blood in K2EDTA tubes. For TCRbeta analysis, collaborators shipped samples in one of three forms: frozen whole blood, isolated PBMCs, or DNA extracted from either of those sample types. The sample comprised peripheral blood. The clonotype comes from a man over 45 with acute or convalescent COVID-19. Recombination linked TRBV19 to TRBJ1-2; 9 of the junction bases match TRBD1. Here the CDR3 is given as CASSLYPGQGYGYTF. The DNA is as follows: TGTGCCAGTAGTTTGTACCCGGGACAGGGCTATGGCTACACCTTC.